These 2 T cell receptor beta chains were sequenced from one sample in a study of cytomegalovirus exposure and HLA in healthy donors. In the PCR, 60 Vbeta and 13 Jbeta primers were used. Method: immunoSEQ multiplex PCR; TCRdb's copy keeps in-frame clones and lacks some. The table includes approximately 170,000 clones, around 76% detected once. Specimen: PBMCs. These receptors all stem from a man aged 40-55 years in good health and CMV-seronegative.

The CDR3 sequence is CASRISGSGTGELFF. The CDR3 nucleotides read TGTGCCAGCAGGATTAGCGGGAGCGGTACCGGGGAGCTGTTTTTT. The chain uses TRBV7-3 and TRBJ2-2; 9 bases agree with TRBD2. CDR1 and CDR2 from the germline V gene are SGHTA and FQGTGA. The CDR3 covers 15 residues. V was pared by 6 bases and J by 5 bases, with 7 bases of the junction left unmatched.

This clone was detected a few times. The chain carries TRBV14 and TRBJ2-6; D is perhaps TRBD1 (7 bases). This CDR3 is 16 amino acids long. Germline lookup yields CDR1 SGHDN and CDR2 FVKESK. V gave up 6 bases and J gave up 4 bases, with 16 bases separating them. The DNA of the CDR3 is TGTGCCAGCAGGGAGGGGGCACCTCCGGGGGCCAACGTCCTGACTTTC. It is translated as CASREGAPPGANVLTF.